This T cell receptor gamma chain was sequenced in a study of γδ T cells in repeated Plasmodium falciparum infection. The CDR3 consists of 13 residues. Germline CDR1 reads GITISATS; CDR2 reads ISYDGTV (reference sequence). This clone showed up many times. The mismatch at residue 4 between this DNA's translation and the TCRdb protein of a much larger clone likely reflects a read error; the protein shown is translated from the DNA. Gammadelta T cells were flow-sorted from PBMC into Vgamma9/Vdelta2+ and Vdelta2-negative populations for bulk analysis. TCRdb processed the multiplex PCR reads again with the CATT caller. Here the sample spans 25,000 to 30,000 gamma-chain clones, around 3% being singletons.

The V and J genes are TRGV9 and TRGJ1 or TRGJ2. The sequence came from a pool of human donors (malaria-infected and uninfected, not separated). What was sequenced was gamma-delta T cells from blood. CDR3 protein: CALREPLWYKKLF. The CDR3 region has the DNA TGTGCCTTGCGGGAGCCTTTGTGGTATAAGAAACTCTTT.